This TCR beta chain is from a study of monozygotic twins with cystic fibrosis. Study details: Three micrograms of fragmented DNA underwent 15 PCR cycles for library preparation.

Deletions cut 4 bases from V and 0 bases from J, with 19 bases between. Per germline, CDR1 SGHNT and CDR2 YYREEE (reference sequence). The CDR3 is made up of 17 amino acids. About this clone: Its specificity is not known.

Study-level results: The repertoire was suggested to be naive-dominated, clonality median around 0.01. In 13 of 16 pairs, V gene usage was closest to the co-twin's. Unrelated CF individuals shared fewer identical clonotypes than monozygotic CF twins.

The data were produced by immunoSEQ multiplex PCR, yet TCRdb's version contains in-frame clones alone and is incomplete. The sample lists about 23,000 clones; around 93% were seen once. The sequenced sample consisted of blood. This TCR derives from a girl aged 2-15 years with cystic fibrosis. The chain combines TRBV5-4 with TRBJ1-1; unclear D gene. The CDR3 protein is CASSLRGHSTLNTEAFF. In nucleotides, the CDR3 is TGTGCCAGCAGCCTCCGCGGCCACTCAACGTTGAACACTGAAGCTTTCTTT.